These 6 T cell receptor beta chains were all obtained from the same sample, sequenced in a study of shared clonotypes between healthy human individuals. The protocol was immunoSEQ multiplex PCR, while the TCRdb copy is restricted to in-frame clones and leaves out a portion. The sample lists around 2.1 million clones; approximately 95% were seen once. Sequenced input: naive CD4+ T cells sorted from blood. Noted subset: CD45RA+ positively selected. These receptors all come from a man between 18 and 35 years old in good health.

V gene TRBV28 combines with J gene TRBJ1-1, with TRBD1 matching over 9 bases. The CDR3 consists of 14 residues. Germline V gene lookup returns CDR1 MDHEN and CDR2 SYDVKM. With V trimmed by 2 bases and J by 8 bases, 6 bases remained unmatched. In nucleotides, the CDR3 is TGTGCCAGCAGTTTAAGGGGGACAGGGCGCGAAGCTTTCTTT. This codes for CASSLRGTGREAFF.

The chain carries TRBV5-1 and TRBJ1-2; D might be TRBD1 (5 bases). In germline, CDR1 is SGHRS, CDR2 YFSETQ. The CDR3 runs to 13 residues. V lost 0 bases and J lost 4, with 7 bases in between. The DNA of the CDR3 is TGCGCCAGCAGCTTGGGACAGCGCTATGGCTACACCTTC. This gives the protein CASSLGQRYGYTF.

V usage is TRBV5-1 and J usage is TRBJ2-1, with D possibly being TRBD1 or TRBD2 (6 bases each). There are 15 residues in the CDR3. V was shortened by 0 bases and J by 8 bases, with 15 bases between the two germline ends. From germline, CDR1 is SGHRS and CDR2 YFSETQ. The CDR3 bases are TGCGCCAGCAGCTTGGATGGGGGGCCGGTCCATGAGCAGTTCTTC. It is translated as CASSLDGGPVHEQFF. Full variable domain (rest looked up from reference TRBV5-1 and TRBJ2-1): KAGVTQTPRYLIKTRGQQVTLSCSPISGHRSVSWYQQTPGQGLQFLFEYFSETQRNKGNFPGRFSGRQFSNSRSEMNVSTLELGDSALYLCASSLDGGPVHEQFFGPGTRLTVL.

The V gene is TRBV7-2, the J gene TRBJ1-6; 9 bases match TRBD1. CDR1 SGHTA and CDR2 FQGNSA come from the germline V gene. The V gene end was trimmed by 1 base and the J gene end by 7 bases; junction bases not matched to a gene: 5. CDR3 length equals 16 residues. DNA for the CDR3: TGTGCCAGCAGCTTAGGGACAGGGGACCCAAATTCACCCCTCCACTTT. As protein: CASSLGTGDPNSPLHF.

The DNA for the CDR3 is TGTGCCAGCAGCCGGGACAGGGGGATGGAGACCCAGTACTTC. It yields the protein CASSRDRGMETQYF. This sequence joins TRBV5-4 and TRBJ2-5; the match to TRBD1 covers 11 bases. There are 14 residues in the CDR3. Trimming took 4 bases from V and 5 from J; bases not matched to a gene: 4. CDR1 and CDR2 from the germline V gene are SGHNT and YYREEE (reference sequence).

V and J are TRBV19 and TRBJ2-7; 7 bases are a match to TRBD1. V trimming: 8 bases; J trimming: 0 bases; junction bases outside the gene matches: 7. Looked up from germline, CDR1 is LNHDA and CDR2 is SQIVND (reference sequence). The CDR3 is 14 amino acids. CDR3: CASQMTGSSYEQYF. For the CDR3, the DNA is TGTGCCAGTCAAATGACAGGGAGCTCCTACGAGCAGTACTTC.